One sample yielded the 24 T cell receptor beta chains listed below, sequenced in a study of cytomegalovirus exposure and HLA in healthy donors. A multiplex PCR was run with 60 Vbeta primers and 13 Jbeta primers. Profiling relied on immunoSEQ multiplex PCR, and the TCRdb table lists in-frame clones only, not all of them. The sample carries approximately 200,000 clones, approximately 84% recorded once. The sequenced sample was PBMCs. The receptor set was obtained from a boy between 10 and 17 years old in good health and CMV-seronegative.

This sequence joins TRBV5-1 and TRBJ2-3; TRBD2 matches 9 bases. Losses at the gene ends were 4 bases for V and 1 base for J; bases not matched to a gene: 4. Germline V lookup: CDR1 SGHRS, CDR2 YFSETQ. The CDR3 length is 15 residues. The CDR3 nucleotides are TGCGCCAGCAGCACATGGACTAGCGGCACAGATACGCAGTATTTT. Translation gives CASSTWTSGTDTQYF.

This chain connects TRBV5-1 to TRBJ1-1, with TRBD1 as a possible D gene (5 bases). The germline V gene has CDR1 SGHRS and CDR2 YFSETQ. This CDR3 contains 15 residues. V lost 1 base and J 5 bases, leaving 15 bases between the germline ends. For the CDR3, the DNA is TGCGCCAGCAGCTTGCGTAACGTAGGGGCAACTGAAGCTTTCTTT. Translating it yields CASSLRNVGATEAFF.

The rearrangement uses TRBV5-3 and TRBJ2-7; TRBD2 is a possible D gene (7 bases). TRBV5-3 is known as an ORF, though its function is uncertain. V was shortened by 6 bases and J by 5 bases, with 12 bases between the two germline ends. CDR3 size: 12 residues. The CDR3 is CARKGGGHEQYF. The CDR3 DNA reads TGTGCCAGAAAGGGCGGGGGCCACGAGCAGTACTTC.

The chain has TRBV5-4 and TRBJ1-2, with D uncertain. The CDR3 is 14 amino acids. CDR1 and CDR2 (germline): SGHNT, YYREEE (reference sequence). With 3 bases removed from V and 0 bases from J, the gap between germline ends came to 9 bases. This chain's CDR3 is CASSSLGANYGYTF. The CDR3 region has the DNA TGTGCCAGCAGCTCCCTGGGCGCTAACTATGGCTACACCTTC.

The V call is TRBV12-5, the J call TRBJ1-2, with D perhaps TRBD1 (6 bases). Trimming removed 3 bases from V and 8 bases from J, with 13 bases in between. CDR3 length equals 13 residues. The germline V gene has CDR1 LGHNT and CDR2 FRNRAP. CDR3 protein: CASGLQGVEGYTF. The CDR3 DNA reads as TGTGCTAGTGGTTTACAGGGAGTAGAGGGCTACACCTTC. The complete variable domain, with remaining parts taken from reference TRBV12-5 and TRBJ1-2, reads DARVTQTPRHKVTEMGQEVTMRCQPILGHNTVFWYRQTMMQGLELLAYFRNRAPLDDSGMPKDRFSAEMPDATLATLKIQPSEPRDSAVYFCASGLQGVEGYTFGSGTRLTVV.

The chain is built from TRBV19 and TRBJ1-5; D possibly corresponds to TRBD1 (6 bases). CDR3 length: 16 residues. Per germline, CDR1 LNHDA and CDR2 SQIVND (reference sequence). Trimming took 3 bases from V and 6 from J, leaving 18 bases between them. The CDR3 is CASSIAKGEGGQPQHF. The CDR3 nucleotides read TGTGCCAGTAGTATTGCAAAGGGGGAAGGGGGTCAGCCCCAGCATTTT.

V is TRBV27 and J is TRBJ2-1; D might be TRBD2 (6 bases). The CDR3 is 13 residues long. Between the trimmed V and J ends, which lost 2 bases and 12 bases, there was a span of 14 bases. In germline, CDR1 is MNHEY, CDR2 SMNVEV (reference sequence). As DNA, the CDR3 is TGTGCCAGCAGTTTACAGGCCGGGACTTTGCAGTTCTTC. Amino acid sequence: CASSLQAGTLQFF.

The V gene is TRBV7-2, the J gene TRBJ1-5; D is ambiguous. Germline CDR1 and CDR2: SGHTA and FQGNSA. This CDR3 spans 14 amino acids. Trimming stripped 5 bases from V and 6 bases from J, with 14 bases between. The CDR3 nucleotides read TGTGCCAGCAGCCAGGACTCCGGAGGTCAGCCCCAGCATTTT. It codes for CASSQDSGGQPQHF.

Note on this clone: Germline and junction disagree at one end, which may indicate a read error. The chain carries TRBV27 and TRBJ2-3; D gene uncertain. The CDR3 totals 16 residues. Germline lookup yields CDR1 MNHEY and CDR2 SMNVEV (reference sequence). As DNA, the CDR3 is TGTGCCAGCAGGCGCCCCGGTCGTCTGAGCACAGACACGCAGTATTTT. This encodes CASRRPGRLSTDTQYF.

This chain uses TRBV11-3 with TRBJ2-3; unclear D gene. CDR1 SGHNT and CDR2 YENEEA come from the germline V gene. This CDR3 is built from 12 residues. V was trimmed by 5 bases and J by 1 base, leaving 4 bases between them. DNA for the CDR3: TGTGCCAGCAGCCCCGGCACAGATACGCAGTATTTT. This codes for CASSPGTDTQYF.

J is TRBJ2-5 and V is TRBV30; 7 positions agree with TRBD2. Germline V CDR1 and CDR2: GTSNPN, SVGIG (reference sequence). CDR3 length equals 13 residues. V lost 5 bases, J lost 5 bases, and 8 bases stayed unmatched. The CDR3 protein is CAWGAGVGETQYF. CDR3 DNA sequence: TGTGCCTGGGGCGCGGGGGTCGGGGAGACCCAGTACTTC.

This clone was found a few times. This rearrangement joins TRBV6-1 to TRBJ1-1; D is unresolved. The CDR3 contains 13 residues. Germline-derived CDR1 and CDR2 are MNHNS and SASEGT. Trimming pared 4 bases from V and 11 bases from J, leaving 17 bases between. The CDR3 is CASSALRKPGAFF. For the CDR3, the DNA is TGTGCCAGCAGTGCTCTGAGGAAACCTGGCGCTTTCTTT.

The chain combines TRBV2 with TRBJ1-5, with D maybe TRBD1 (5 bases). V was clipped by 2 bases and J by 0 bases, with 14 bases between them. Germline values: CDR1 SNHLY, CDR2 FYNNEI. This CDR3 has 17 residues. CDR3 coding DNA: TGTGCCAGCAGTGAAAATGAAGACAGAATTAGCAATCAGCCCCAGCATTTT. Encoded protein: CASSENEDRISNQPQHF.

This clone was found a few times. CDR3 loop: CASSLNRLNTEAFF. CDR3 sequence (DNA): TGTGCCAGCAGTTTAAACAGACTGAACACTGAAGCTTTCTTT. This sequence joins TRBV27 and TRBJ1-1; no firm D call. V lost 2 bases to trimming and J lost 0 bases, with 7 bases between them. Germline V gene data show CDR1 as MNHEY and CDR2 as SMNVEV (reference sequence). The CDR3 consists of 14 residues.

This clone has just a few counts. The chain has TRBV19 and TRBJ1-1; TRBD1 matches 9 bases. V shed 9 bases, J shed 0 bases, and the junction held 11 bases outside the gene matches. CDR1 LNHDA and CDR2 SQIVND come from the germline V gene (reference sequence). The CDR3 has 16 residues. The DNA of the CDR3 is TGTGCCAGCAGAACAATTGGACAGGGGATGAACACTGAAGCTTTCTTT. Translating it yields CASRTIGQGMNTEAFF.

This sequence joins TRBV5-6 and TRBJ2-3; D not resolved. This CDR3 is 12 amino acids long. The ends were cut back, 4 bases at V and 1 base at J, with 4 bases in the middle. Germline V gives CDR1 SGHDT, CDR2 YYEEEE. CDR3 in DNA: TGTGCCAGCAGCATCGGCACAGATACGCAGTATTTT. Protein sequence: CASSIGTDTQYF. Combining the CDR3 with reference TRBV5-6 and TRBJ2-3 gives the whole variable domain DAGVTQSPTHLIKTRGQQVTLRCSPKSGHDTVSWYQQALGQGPQFIFQYYEEEERQRGNFPDRFSGHQFPNYSSELNVNALLLGDSALYLCASSIGTDTQYFGPGTRLTVL.

This sequence joins TRBV13 and TRBJ1-2, with D perhaps TRBD1 (6 bases). With 2 bases removed from V and 4 bases from J, the gap between germline ends came to 8 bases. This CDR3 region has 13 residues. Germline values: CDR1 PRHDT, CDR2 FYEKMQ (reference sequence). CDR3 DNA: TGTGCCAGCAGCTTAAGGGGGATCTATGGCTACACCTTC. Translated, it gives CASSLRGIYGYTF.

The rearrangement joins TRBV27 to TRBJ1-1; 9 nucleotides match TRBD1. CDR1 and CDR2 from the germline V gene are MNHEY and SMNVEV (reference sequence). This CDR3 has 15 amino acids. Trimming at V came to 4 bases and at J to 0 bases, leaving 3 bases not matched to a gene. In DNA, the CDR3 is TGTGCCAGCAGTTCCGGACAGGGGTTGAACACTGAAGCTTTCTTT. Translated: CASSSGQGLNTEAFF.

V and J are TRBV28 and TRBJ2-7, with 10 bases lining up with TRBD2. The V segment lost 4 bases and the J segment 0 bases; nucleotides outside the gene matches: 15. CDR1 is MDHEN and CDR2 is SYDVKM in the germline V gene. The CDR3 spans 19 residues. The DNA of the CDR3 is TGTGCCAGCAGTTCTCACACCCGCAAAAGCGGGAGGGCCTCCTACGAGCAGTACTTC. It codes for CASSSHTRKSGRASYEQYF.

The rearrangement joins TRBV5-6 to TRBJ1-2; D may be TRBD1 (6 bases). The CDR3 contains 15 residues. CDR1 is SGHDT, CDR2 YYEEEE, per germline. The ends were cut back, 1 base at V and 2 bases at J, with 12 bases in the middle. The CDR3 DNA sequence: TGTGCCAGCAGCTTGAAGGCAGGGGCCAACTATGGCTACACCTTC. Translated, it gives CASSLKAGANYGYTF.

The chain combines TRBV19 with TRBJ2-7, with D possibly matching TRBD2 (7 bases). Germline CDR1 and CDR2: LNHDA and SQIVND (reference sequence). CDR3 length: 14 amino acids. The V end was cut by 3 bases, the J end by 3 bases, with 12 bases between. The CDR3 sequence is CASSISGEGYEQYF. CDR3 DNA sequence: TGTGCCAGTAGTATTTCAGGGGAGGGCTACGAGCAGTACTTC. The variable domain in full, with the rest retrieved from reference TRBV19 and TRBJ2-7, is DGGITQSPKYLFRKEGQNVTLSCEQNLNHDAMYWYRQDPGQGLRLIYYSQIVNDFQKGDIAEGYSVSREKKESFPLTVTSAQKNPTAFYLCASSISGEGYEQYFGPGTRLTVT.

This clone was seen a handful of times. The CDR3 protein is CASKAGGTDTQYF. DNA for the CDR3: TGCGCCAGCAAGGCAGGGGGGACAGATACGCAGTATTTT. V and J are TRBV4-3 and TRBJ2-3; D possibly corresponds to TRBD1 (7 bases). Germline CDR1 is LGHNA and CDR2 is YSLEER. CDR3 length equals 13 residues. V lost 7 bases, J lost 3 bases, and 11 bases lay in between.

The chain couples TRBV15 to TRBJ1-5; TRBD1 aligns across 7 bases. In germline, CDR1 is LNHNV, CDR2 YYDKDF (reference sequence). There are 18 residues in the CDR3. V was pared by 0 bases and J by 4 bases, with 12 bases of the junction left unmatched. The CDR3 here is CATSRDPGSIRGNQPQHF. In DNA form, the CDR3 reads TGTGCCACCAGCAGAGATCCTGGGTCTATCAGGGGGAATCAGCCCCAGCATTTT.

The rearrangement links TRBV7-9 to TRBJ2-1; the D is unclear. This CDR3 is built from 15 residues. Trimming removed 1 base at V and 5 bases at J, with 12 bases between. Germline CDR1 and CDR2: SEHNR and FQNEAQ (reference sequence). The CDR3 reads CASSLEWVRDNEQFF. The CDR3 coding sequence is TGTGCCAGCAGCTTAGAGTGGGTTCGGGACAATGAGCAGTTCTTC.